Shown below are 8 T cell receptor beta chains from a single sample sequenced in a study of blood T cell repertoires in COVID-19. Sequenced by immunoSEQ multiplex PCR; TCRdb stores in-frame clones only, minus some. The sample contains about 180,000 clones, just over 85% of which appear only once. Sequenced material: peripheral blood. The receptors shown here come from a man in his fifties with active or convalescent COVID-19.

The chain combines TRBV28 with TRBJ1-2; D unresolved. V was trimmed by 5 bases and J by 1 base, leaving 23 bases between them. Germline V gene sequence: CDR1 MDHEN, CDR2 SYDVKM. CDR3 length equals 18 residues. The CDR3 nucleotides read TGTGCCAGCAGTACGCCACATGGGATAGCGGGCAATAACTATGGCTACACCTTC. This sequence encodes CASSTPHGIAGNNYGYTF.

The rearrangement joins TRBV27 to TRBJ2-7; a weak D match, TRBD1 (5 bases). Germline assignment: CDR1 MNHEY and CDR2 SMNVEV (reference sequence). The CDR3 has 16 residues. V was trimmed by 4 bases and J by 8 bases, leaving 24 bases between them. The CDR3 DNA is TGTGCCAGCAGTTCATACCAGACAGAAGATCTGATGAAGCAGTACTTC. It is translated as CASSSYQTEDLMKQYF.

This clone was found a few times. This chain joins TRBV15 and TRBJ2-3; D call uncertain. V was pared by 1 base and J by 1 base, with 12 bases between. Germline V CDR1 and CDR2: LNHNV, YYDKDF (reference sequence). This CDR3 comprises 16 residues. The CDR3 is CATSRGSWLGTDTQYF. The CDR3 bases are TGTGCCACCAGCAGAGGGAGCTGGTTGGGCACAGATACGCAGTATTTT.

The rearrangement joins TRBV11-1 to TRBJ1-2, with a possible D match to TRBD1 (5 bases). V lost 1 base and J 7 bases, leaving 10 bases between the germline ends. CDR3 size: 13 residues. Per the germline V gene, CDR1 is SGHAT and CDR2 is FQDESV (reference sequence). CDR3 in amino acids: CASSLGTQSGYTF. CDR3 coding DNA: TGTGCCAGCAGCTTAGGGACACAGTCTGGCTACACCTTC.

This sequence joins TRBV5-1 and TRBJ1-6, with TRBD1 as a possible D gene (5 bases). Germline V gene sequence: CDR1 SGHRS, CDR2 YFSETQ. This CDR3 is built from 16 residues. V dropped 0 bases and J dropped 6 bases, with 13 bases sitting between them. The CDR3 nucleotides read TGCGCCAGCAGCTTGGCCCCTGGGGGGACTAATTCACCCCTCCACTTT. This codes for CASSLAPGGTNSPLHF.

The CDR3 reads CATHQSGQNEKLFF. The DNA of the CDR3 is TGTGCCACCCATCAGAGTGGGCAGAATGAAAAACTGTTTTTT. The rearrangement joins TRBV28 to TRBJ1-4; no clear D. Trimming left V 10 bases short and J 5 bases short, with 17 bases between. CDR1 is MDHEN and CDR2 is SYDVKM in the germline V gene. This CDR3 is 14 amino acids long.

This chain connects TRBV7-6 to TRBJ2-7; 7 nucleotides agree with TRBD2. Germline V CDR1 and CDR2: SGHVS, FNYEAQ. With 3 bases clipped from V and 4 bases from J, the junction kept 9 bases outside the gene matches. This CDR3 spans 15 amino acids. The CDR3 DNA reads TGTGCCAGCAGCTTGGACGGGCTGGGGGGGTACGAGCAGTACTTC. Encoded protein: CASSLDGLGGYEQYF. Drawing the rest from reference TRBV7-6 and TRBJ2-7, the complete variable domain is GAGVSQSPRYKVTKRGQDVALRCDPISGHVSLYWYRQALGQGPEFLTYFNYEAQQDKSGLPNDRFSAERPEGSISTLTIQRTEQRDSAMYRCASSLDGLGGYEQYFGPGTRLTVT.

The V and J genes are TRBV28 and TRBJ1-2; 7 bases map to TRBD1. The germline gives CDR1 MDHEN, CDR2 SYDVKM. Trimming removed 5 bases from V and 3 bases from J; junction bases left unmatched: 3. The CDR3 totals 13 residues. The CDR3 spells CASSTQGHYGYTF. CDR3 bases: TGTGCCAGCAGTACACAGGGGCACTATGGCTACACCTTC.